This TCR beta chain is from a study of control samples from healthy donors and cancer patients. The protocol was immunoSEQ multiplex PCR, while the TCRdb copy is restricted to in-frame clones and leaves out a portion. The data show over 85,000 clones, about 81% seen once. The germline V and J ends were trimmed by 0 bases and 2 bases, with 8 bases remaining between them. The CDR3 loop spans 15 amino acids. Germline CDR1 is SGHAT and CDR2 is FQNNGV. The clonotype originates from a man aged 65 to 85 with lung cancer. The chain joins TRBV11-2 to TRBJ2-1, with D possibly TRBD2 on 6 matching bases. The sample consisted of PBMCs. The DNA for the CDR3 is TGTGCCAGCAGCTTAGATGGGACTCCCTACAATGAGCAGTTCTTC. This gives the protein CASSLDGTPYNEQFF.